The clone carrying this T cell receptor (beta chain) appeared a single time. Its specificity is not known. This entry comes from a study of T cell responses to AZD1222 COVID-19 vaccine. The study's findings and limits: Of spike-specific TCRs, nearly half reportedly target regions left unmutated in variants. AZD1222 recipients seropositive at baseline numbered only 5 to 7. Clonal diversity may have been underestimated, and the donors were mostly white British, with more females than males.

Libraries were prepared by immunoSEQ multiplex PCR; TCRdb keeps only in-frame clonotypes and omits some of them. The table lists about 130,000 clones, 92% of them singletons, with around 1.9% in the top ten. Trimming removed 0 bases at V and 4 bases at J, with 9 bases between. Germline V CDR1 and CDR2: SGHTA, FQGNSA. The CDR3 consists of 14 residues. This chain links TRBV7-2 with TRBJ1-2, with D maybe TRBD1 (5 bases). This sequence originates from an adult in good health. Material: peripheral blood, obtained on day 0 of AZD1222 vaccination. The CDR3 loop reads CASSLADGGYGYTF. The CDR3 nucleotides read TGTGCCAGCAGCTTAGCGGACGGGGGCTATGGCTACACCTTC.